This T cell receptor beta chain was profiled in a study of T cell responses to AZD1222 COVID-19 vaccine. Findings of the study overall: There were vaccine-associated CD4 TCRs across spike, dominant at 160-218 and 743-854. The reported proportion of spike-specific TCRs targeting unmutated variant regions was nearly half. Clonal diversity may have been underestimated in mostly white British donors. The peak T cell response came first, and repertoires were sampled only after it.

TCRdb keeps only in-frame clones here, not all; method: immunoSEQ multiplex PCR. The data hold roughly 110,000 clones, with 90% observed a single time. Germline CDR1 is SGHAT and CDR2 is FQNNGV. The V end was cut by 4 bases, the J end by 5 bases, with 14 bases between. CDR3 size: 14 residues. A remark on this clone: Its matching antigen is unknown.

This material consisted of peripheral blood, taken 28 days after the second AZD1222 dose. V is TRBV11-2 and J is TRBJ1-2; maybe TRBD1 (5 bases). This receptor was identified in an adult who received the AZD1222 COVID-19 vaccine. CDR3 DNA sequence: TGTGCCAGCAGCTCAGACAGCTGGCGGTATGGCTACACCTTC. It specifies CASSSDSWRYGYTF.